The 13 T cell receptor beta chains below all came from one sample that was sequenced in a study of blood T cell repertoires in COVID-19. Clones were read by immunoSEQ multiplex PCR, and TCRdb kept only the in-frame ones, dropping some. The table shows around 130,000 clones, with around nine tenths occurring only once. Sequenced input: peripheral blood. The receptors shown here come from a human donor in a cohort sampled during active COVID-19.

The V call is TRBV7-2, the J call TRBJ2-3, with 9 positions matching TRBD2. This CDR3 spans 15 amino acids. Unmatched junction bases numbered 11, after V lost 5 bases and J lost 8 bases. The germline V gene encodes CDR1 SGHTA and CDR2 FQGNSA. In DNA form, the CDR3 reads TGTGCCAGCAGCCAGGGACTAGCCCCTTCGGGTACGCAGTATTTT. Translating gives CASSQGLAPSGTQYF.

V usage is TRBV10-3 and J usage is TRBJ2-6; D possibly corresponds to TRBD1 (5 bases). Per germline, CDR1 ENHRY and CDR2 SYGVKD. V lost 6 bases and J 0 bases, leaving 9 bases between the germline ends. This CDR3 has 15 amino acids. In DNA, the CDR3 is TGTGCCATCAGGCGAGACAGCTCTGGGGCCAACGTCCTGACTTTC. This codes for CAIRRDSSGANVLTF.

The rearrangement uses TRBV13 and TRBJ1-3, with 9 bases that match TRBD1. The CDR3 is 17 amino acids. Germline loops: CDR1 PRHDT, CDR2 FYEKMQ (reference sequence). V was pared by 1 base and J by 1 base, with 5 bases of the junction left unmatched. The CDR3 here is CASSLDWTGVSGNTIYF. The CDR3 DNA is TGTGCCAGCAGCTTAGACTGGACAGGGGTTTCTGGAAACACCATATATTTT. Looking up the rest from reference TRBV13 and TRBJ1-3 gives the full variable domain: AAGVIQSPRHLIKEKRETATLKCYPIPRHDTVYWYQQGPGQDPQFLISFYEKMQSDKGSIPDRFSAQQFSDYHSELNMSSLELGDSALYFCASSLDWTGVSGNTIYFGEGSWLTVV.

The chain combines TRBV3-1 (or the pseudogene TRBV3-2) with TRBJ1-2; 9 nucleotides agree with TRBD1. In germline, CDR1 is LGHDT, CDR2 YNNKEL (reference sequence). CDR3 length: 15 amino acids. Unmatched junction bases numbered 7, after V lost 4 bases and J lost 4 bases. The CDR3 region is CASSPRDRVSYGYTF. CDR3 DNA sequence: TGTGCCAGCAGCCCCCGGGACAGGGTTTCCTATGGCTACACCTTC.

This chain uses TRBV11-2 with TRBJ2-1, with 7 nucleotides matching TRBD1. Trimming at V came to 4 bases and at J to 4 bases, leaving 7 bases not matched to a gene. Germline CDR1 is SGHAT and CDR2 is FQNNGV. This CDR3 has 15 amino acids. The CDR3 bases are TGTGCCAGCAGCTCCCGGGGACAGTCATACAATGAGCAGTTCTTC. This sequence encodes CASSSRGQSYNEQFF.

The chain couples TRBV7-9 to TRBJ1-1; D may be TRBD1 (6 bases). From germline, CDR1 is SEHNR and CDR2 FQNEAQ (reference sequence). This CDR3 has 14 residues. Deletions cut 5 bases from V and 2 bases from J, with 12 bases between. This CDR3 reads CASSHTGSNTEAFF. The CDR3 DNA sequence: TGTGCCAGCAGCCATACAGGGAGCAACACTGAAGCTTTCTTT.

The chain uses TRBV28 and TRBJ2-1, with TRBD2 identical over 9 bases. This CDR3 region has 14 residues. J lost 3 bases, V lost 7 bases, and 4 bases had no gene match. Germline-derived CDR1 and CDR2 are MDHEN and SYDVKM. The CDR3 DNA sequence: TGTGCCAGCATCCTGACTAGCGGCTACAATGAGCAGTTCTTC. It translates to CASILTSGYNEQFF.

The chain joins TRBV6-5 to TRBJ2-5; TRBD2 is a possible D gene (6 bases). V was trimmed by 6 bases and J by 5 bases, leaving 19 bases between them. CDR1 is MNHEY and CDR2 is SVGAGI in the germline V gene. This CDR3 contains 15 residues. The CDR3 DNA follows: TGTGCCAGCAGCCGGGGGATCCTGGGCCAGGAGACCCAGTACTTC. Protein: CASSRGILGQETQYF.

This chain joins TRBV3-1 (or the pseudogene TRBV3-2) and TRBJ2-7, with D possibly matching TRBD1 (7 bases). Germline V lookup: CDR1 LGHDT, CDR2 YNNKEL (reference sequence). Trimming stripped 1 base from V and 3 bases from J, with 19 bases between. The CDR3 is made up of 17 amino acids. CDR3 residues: CASSQVGGNQGGYEQYF. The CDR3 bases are TGTGCCAGCAGCCAAGTAGGGGGCAACCAGGGGGGCTACGAGCAGTACTTC.

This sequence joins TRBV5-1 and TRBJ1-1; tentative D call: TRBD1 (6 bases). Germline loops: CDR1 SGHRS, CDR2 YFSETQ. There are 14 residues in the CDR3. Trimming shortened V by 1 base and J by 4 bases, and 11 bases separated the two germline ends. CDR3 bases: TGCGCCAGCAGCTTGACGGGGGGCCCCACTGAAGCTTTCTTT. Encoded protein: CASSLTGGPTEAFF.

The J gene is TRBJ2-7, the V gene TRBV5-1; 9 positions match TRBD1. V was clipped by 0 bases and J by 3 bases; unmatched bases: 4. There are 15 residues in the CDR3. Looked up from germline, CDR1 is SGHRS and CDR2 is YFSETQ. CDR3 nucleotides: TGCGCCAGCAGCTTGGAACAGGGGGCCTACTACGAGCAGTACTTC. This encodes CASSLEQGAYYEQYF.

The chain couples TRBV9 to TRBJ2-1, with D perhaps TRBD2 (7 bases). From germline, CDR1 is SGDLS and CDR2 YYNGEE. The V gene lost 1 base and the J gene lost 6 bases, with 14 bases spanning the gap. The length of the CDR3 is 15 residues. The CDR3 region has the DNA TGTGCCAGCAGCGTAAGGGCGGGGGCGGTCAATGAGCAGTTCTTC. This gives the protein CASSVRAGAVNEQFF.

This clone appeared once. CDR3: CAWRDRVPPGYTF. CDR3 DNA sequence: TGTGCCTGGAGGGACAGGGTCCCTCCTGGCTACACCTTC. The chain combines TRBV30 with TRBJ1-2, with 8 bases identical to TRBD1. The CDR3 runs 13 residues. The germline CDR1 and CDR2 sequences are GTSNPN and SVGIG (reference sequence). The junction had 7 bases not matched to a gene; V was cut back by 3 bases and J by 7 bases.